One and the same sample provided the 7 T cell receptor beta chains below, sequenced in a study of T cells in Graves' hyperthyroidism and ophthalmopathy. RNA transcripts yielded amplified TCR beta CDR3 regions. The HTBI set primed first-round TCR CDR3 RT-PCR. One entry per CDR3 protein, called by TCRdb with MiXCR from the multiplex PCR reads. This repertoire shows approximately 430,000 distinct CDR3 sequences, approximately 15% found once; its top ten account for 7.5% to 8%. The source material was blood. Receptors originate from a woman aged 18-29 years with Graves' hyperthyroidism.

This clonotype was counted between two and nine times. In nucleotides, the CDR3 is TGTGCCAGCAGCTTAGTTAGCGGGAGTTCCCATAAGACCCAGTACTTC. Encoded protein: CASSLVSGSSHKTQYF. The rearrangement links TRBV7-9 to TRBJ2-5, with 9 bases matching TRBD2. This CDR3 region has 16 residues. Looked up from germline, CDR1 is SEHNR and CDR2 is FQNEAQ (reference sequence). Losses at the gene ends were 1 base for V and 6 bases for J; bases not matched to a gene: 9.

There are many counts of this clonotype. V gene TRBV7-3 combines with J gene TRBJ2-5; tentative D call: TRBD1 (5 bases). CDR1 is SGHTA and CDR2 is FQGTGA in the germline V gene. CDR3 length: 14 amino acids. V shed 3 bases and J shed 5 bases, with 13 bases lying between them. The CDR3 region has the DNA TGTGCCAGCAGCTTGCAGGGCAGTGGGGAGACCCAGTACTTC. Translation gives CASSLQGSGETQYF. The entire variable domain, with the rest obtained from reference TRBV7-3 and TRBJ2-5, is as follows: GAGVSQTPSNKVTEKGKYVELRCDPISGHTALYWYRQSLGQGPEFLIYFQGTGAADDSGLPNDRFFAVRPEGSVSTLKIQRTERGDSAVYLCASSLQGSGETQYFGPGTRLLVL.

This clonotype was found many times. The chain combines TRBV18 with TRBJ2-1; TRBD2 might be the D (5 bases). The V gene lost 3 bases and the J gene lost 3 bases, with 12 bases spanning the gap. CDR3 length equals 15 residues. The germline CDR1 and CDR2 sequences are KGHSH and LQKENI. CDR3 in amino acids: CASSPGAADYNEQFF. The CDR3 DNA sequence: TGTGCCAGCTCACCGGGAGCGGCGGACTACAATGAGCAGTTCTTC.

This clonotype was counted many times. The chain recombines TRBV5-6 with TRBJ2-5; 10 bases match TRBD2. Germline CDR1 SGHDT, CDR2 YYEEEE. Trimming took 4 bases from V and 4 from J; bases not matched to a gene: 7. The CDR3 has 15 amino acids. CDR3 residues: CASSAGLARGETQYF. CDR3 nucleotides: TGTGCCAGCAGCGCGGGACTAGCGAGGGGAGAGACCCAGTACTTC.

A word on this clonotype: Its ends do not fully match the called genes, so a read error is possible. The rearrangement links TRBV7-3 to TRBJ2-5; 7 bases are a match to TRBD2. The CDR3 is 13 amino acids. Germline CDR1 reads SGHTA; CDR2 reads FQGTGA. The CDR3 DNA follows: TGTGCCAGCAGCCCGAGGGTGGGGGGGACCCAGTGCTTC. It translates to CASSPRVGGTQCF.

This clonotype was observed at least ten times. V usage is TRBV27 and J usage is TRBJ2-7, with 8 bases that match TRBD1. J lost 0 bases, V lost 4 bases, and 5 bases had no gene match. The CDR3 has 15 residues. The germline gives CDR1 MNHEY, CDR2 SMNVEV (reference sequence). The CDR3 protein is CASSSGGPSSYEQYF. As DNA, the CDR3 is TGTGCCAGCAGTTCAGGGGGCCCTAGCTCCTACGAGCAGTACTTC.

This clonotype was seen repeatedly, ten times or more. The genes are TRBV3-1 and TRBJ2-1; 13 bases match TRBD2. Germline V gene sequence: CDR1 LGHDT, CDR2 YNNKEL (reference sequence). Trimming cost V 4 bases and J 15 bases; bases outside gene matches: 15. The CDR3 totals 16 residues. The CDR3 sequence: CASSLESTSGRATSFF. The DNA for the CDR3 is TGTGCCAGCAGCCTCGAGAGTACTAGCGGGAGGGCCACGTCGTTCTTC.